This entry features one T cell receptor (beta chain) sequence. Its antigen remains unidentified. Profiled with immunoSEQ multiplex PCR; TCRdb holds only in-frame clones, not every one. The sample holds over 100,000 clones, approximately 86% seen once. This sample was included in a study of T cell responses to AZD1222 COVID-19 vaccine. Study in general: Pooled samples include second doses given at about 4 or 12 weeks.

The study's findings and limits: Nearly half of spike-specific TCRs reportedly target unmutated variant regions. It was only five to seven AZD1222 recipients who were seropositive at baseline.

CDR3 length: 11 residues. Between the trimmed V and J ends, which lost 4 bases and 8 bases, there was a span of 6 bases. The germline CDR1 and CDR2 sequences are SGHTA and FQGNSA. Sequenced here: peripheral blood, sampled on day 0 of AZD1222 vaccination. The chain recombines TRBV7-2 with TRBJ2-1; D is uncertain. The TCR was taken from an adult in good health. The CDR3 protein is CASSYTDEQFF. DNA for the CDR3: TGTGCCAGCAGCTACACGGATGAGCAGTTCTTC.